This TCR beta chain was sequenced for a study of T cell repertoires in cytomegalovirus infection. General observations from the study: CMV-specific HLA-C-restricted TCR beta clonotypes dominated the ex vivo response. Of the TCR beta families, the public ones yielded a cumulative frequency that identified carriers of CMV plus the relevant HLA.

Concerning this clonotype: Antigen specificity is unknown.

Via MiXCR, TCRdb re-called the reads, giving one row per CDR3 protein. The sample has over 100,000 distinct CDR3 sequences; around 30% are singletons. Trimming removed 6 bases at V and 7 bases at J, with 12 bases between. Per the germline V gene, CDR1 is KGHDR and CDR2 is SFDVKD. This CDR3 region has 13 residues. The sequence was obtained from a human donor in good health (CMV status not recorded). Some clones in this sample may be carry-over from other donors' samples. The rearrangement uses TRBV24-1 and TRBJ2-1, with D perhaps matching TRBD1 (5 bases). Specimen: CD8+ T cells from cultured PBMCs, collected from culture after CMV antigen stimulation. The CDR3 here is CATSPPTENEQFF. CDR3 sequence (DNA): TGTGCCACCAGTCCCCCGACAGAGAATGAGCAGTTCTTC.